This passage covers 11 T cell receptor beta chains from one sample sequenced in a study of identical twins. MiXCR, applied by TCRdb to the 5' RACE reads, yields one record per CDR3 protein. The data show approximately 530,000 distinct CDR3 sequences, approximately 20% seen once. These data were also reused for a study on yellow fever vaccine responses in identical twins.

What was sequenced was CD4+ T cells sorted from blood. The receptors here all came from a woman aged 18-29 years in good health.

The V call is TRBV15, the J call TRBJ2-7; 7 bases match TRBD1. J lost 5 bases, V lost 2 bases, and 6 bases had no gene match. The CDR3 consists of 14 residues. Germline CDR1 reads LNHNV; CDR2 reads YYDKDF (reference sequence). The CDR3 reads CATSRSLQGNEQYF. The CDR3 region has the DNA TGTGCCACCAGCAGATCCCTACAGGGGAACGAGCAGTACTTC.

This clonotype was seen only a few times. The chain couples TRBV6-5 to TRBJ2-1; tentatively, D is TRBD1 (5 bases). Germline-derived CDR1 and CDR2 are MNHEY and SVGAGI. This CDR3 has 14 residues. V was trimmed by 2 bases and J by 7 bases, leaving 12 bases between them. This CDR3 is CASSYGAGTNEQFF. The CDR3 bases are TGTGCCAGCAGTTACGGGGCAGGTACAAATGAGCAGTTCTTC.

CDR3: CASTGGIRLPYTPYNEQFF. For the CDR3, the DNA is TGTGCCAGCACTGGGGGGATACGCCTGCCCTATACGCCCTACAATGAGCAGTTCTTC. This chain links TRBV6-2 or TRBV6-3 with TRBJ2-1, with TRBD2 as a possible D gene (6 bases). CDR1 MNHEY and CDR2 SVGEGT come from the germline V gene. There are 19 residues in the CDR3. V was trimmed by 7 bases and J by 2 bases, leaving 27 bases between them.

The DNA of the CDR3 is TGTGCCAGCAGCTTAGATAGGCGGACCGGGGAGCTGTTTTTT. Translation gives CASSLDRRTGELFF. This chain links TRBV11-2 with TRBJ2-2; no reliable D call. The CDR3 is 14 residues long. The V gene lost 0 bases and the J gene lost 5 bases, with 7 bases spanning the gap. Per the germline V gene, CDR1 is SGHAT and CDR2 is FQNNGV.

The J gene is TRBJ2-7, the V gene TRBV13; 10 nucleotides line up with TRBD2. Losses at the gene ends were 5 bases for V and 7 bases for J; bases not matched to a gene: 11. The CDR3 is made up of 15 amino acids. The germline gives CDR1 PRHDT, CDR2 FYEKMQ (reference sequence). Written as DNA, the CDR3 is TGTGCCAGCAGCCGCGCGCTAGCGGGAGTTAGGGAGCAGTACTTC. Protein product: CASSRALAGVREQYF.

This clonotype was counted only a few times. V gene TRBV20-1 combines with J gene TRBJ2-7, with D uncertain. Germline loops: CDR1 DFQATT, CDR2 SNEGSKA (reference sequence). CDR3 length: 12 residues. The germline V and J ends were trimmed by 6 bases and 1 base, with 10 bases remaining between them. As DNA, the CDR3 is TGCAGTGCGCAAAAGGGTTCCTACGAGCAGTACTTC. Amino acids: CSAQKGSYEQYF.

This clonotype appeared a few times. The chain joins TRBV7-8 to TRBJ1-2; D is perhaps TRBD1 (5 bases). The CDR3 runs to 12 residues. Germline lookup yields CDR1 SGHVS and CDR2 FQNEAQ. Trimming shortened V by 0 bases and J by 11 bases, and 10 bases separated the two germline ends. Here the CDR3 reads CASSLAQGAYTF. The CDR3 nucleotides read TGTGCCAGCAGCTTAGCGCAGGGAGCGTACACCTTC.

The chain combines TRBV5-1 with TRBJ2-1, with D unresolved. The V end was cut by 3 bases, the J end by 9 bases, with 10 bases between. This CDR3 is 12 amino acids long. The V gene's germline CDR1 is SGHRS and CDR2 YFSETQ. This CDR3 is CASSSDWREQFF. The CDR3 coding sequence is TGCGCCAGCAGCTCCGACTGGCGTGAGCAGTTCTTC.

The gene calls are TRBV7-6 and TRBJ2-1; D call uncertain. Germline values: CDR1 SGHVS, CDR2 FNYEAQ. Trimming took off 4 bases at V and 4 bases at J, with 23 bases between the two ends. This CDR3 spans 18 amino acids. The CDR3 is CASSYDQQPRKQYNEQFF. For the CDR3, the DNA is TGTGCCAGCAGCTACGACCAACAGCCCCGTAAACAGTACAATGAGCAGTTCTTC.

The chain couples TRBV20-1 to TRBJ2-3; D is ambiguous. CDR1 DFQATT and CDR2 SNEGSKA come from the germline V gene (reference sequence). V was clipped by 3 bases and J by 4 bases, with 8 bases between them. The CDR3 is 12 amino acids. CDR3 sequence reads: CSARETPDTQYF. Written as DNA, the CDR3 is TGCAGTGCTAGGGAGACCCCAGATACGCAGTATTTT.

The CDR3 loop is CASRTTGEEKKQYV. The CDR3 DNA reads as TGTGCCAGCAGGACGACAGGGGAAGAGAAGAAGCAGTACGTC. The chain is built from TRBV6-1 and TRBJ2-7; 8 bases fit TRBD1. The CDR3 covers 14 residues. Unmatched junction bases numbered 12, after V lost 6 bases and J lost 8 bases. Germline CDR1 is MNHNS and CDR2 is SASEGT.